This T cell receptor (beta chain) derives from a study of cytomegalovirus exposure and HLA in healthy donors. In the PCR, 60 Vbeta and 13 Jbeta primers were used. Only in-frame clones appear in the TCRdb table, and some are missing; sequencing was by immunoSEQ multiplex PCR. The sample table sets out approximately 30,000 clones. Worth noting for this clone: Antigen unknown. The same CDR3 can be traced to other DNA sequences in this sample.

Germline V CDR1 and CDR2: SGDLS, YYNGEE. The CDR3 has 13 residues. Trimming took off 0 bases at V and 5 bases at J, with 5 bases between the two ends. Findings and limits, study-wide: The study carried out a later analysis of TCR beta sequences. It associated roughly 17,000 of them with specific HLA alleles at a false discovery rate of 0.05.

The sequenced material came from PBMCs. The TCR was taken from a middle-aged woman in good health and CMV-seropositive. The gene calls are TRBV9 and TRBJ2-2, with D maybe TRBD2 (5 bases). In DNA, the CDR3 is TGTGCCAGCAGCGTAGGCGGGACCGGGGAGCTGTTTTTT. Protein: CASSVGGTGELFF.